The 6 T cell receptor beta chains reported below all come from one sample, sequenced in a study of blood T cell repertoires in COVID-19. TCRdb's copy holds only in-frame clones and misses some; the assay was immunoSEQ multiplex PCR. The data hold around 50,000 clones, with 85% observed a single time. The sequenced sample consisted of peripheral blood. The receptors stem from a man in his forties with active COVID-19.

This chain links TRBV19 with TRBJ1-2, with 7 bases identical to TRBD1. The germline V gene has CDR1 LNHDA and CDR2 SQIVND (reference sequence). CDR3 length: 15 amino acids. With V trimmed by 5 bases and J by 0 bases, 6 bases remained unmatched. The CDR3 DNA follows: TGTGCCAGTAGTTTTACCGGGACAGCTAACTATGGCTACACCTTC. Amino acid sequence: CASSFTGTANYGYTF.

In its sample, this clone was seen once. This rearrangement joins TRBV6-1 to TRBJ1-4; TRBD1 aligns across 7 bases. J gave up 0 bases and V 3 bases, and 4 bases lay outside the gene matches. The CDR3 is 16 residues long. In germline, CDR1 is MNHNS, CDR2 SASEGT. The DNA of the CDR3 is TGTGCCAGCAGTGATCCCGGGACAGCAACTAATGAAAAACTGTTTTTT. Its protein product is CASSDPGTATNEKLFF.

This clone was seen once. The CDR3 DNA reads as TGCGCCAGCAGCTTACTGGGACTAGCGGATTACGAGCAGTACTTC. The encoded protein is CASSLLGLADYEQYF. This chain connects TRBV5-1 to TRBJ2-7; 11 bases match TRBD2. The V segment lost 2 bases and the J segment 4 bases; nucleotides outside the gene matches: 5. This CDR3 is built from 15 residues. Germline loops: CDR1 SGHRS, CDR2 YFSETQ.

The rearrangement joins TRBV7-3 to TRBJ1-1; no clear D. Trimming removed 5 bases at V and 1 base at J, with 11 bases between. Germline loops: CDR1 SGHTA, CDR2 FQGTGA. The CDR3 covers 14 residues. CDR3 region: CASSRMAQNTEAFF. CDR3 nucleotides: TGTGCCAGCAGCCGAATGGCACAGAACACTGAAGCTTTCTTT.

The V call is TRBV19, the J call TRBJ1-1, with 11 bases lining up with TRBD1. V lost 5 bases and J lost 3; bases outside the gene matches: 5. CDR3 length: 15 amino acids. The V gene's germline CDR1 is LNHDA and CDR2 SQIVND (reference sequence). The CDR3 loop is CASSLPGQGDTEAFF. The CDR3 DNA follows: TGTGCCAGTAGTCTACCGGGACAGGGGGACACTGAAGCTTTCTTT.

This clone was detected only once. V is TRBV3-1 (or the pseudogene TRBV3-2) and J is TRBJ1-1; 7 nucleotides align to TRBD1. CDR1 LGHDT and CDR2 YNNKEL come from the germline V gene (reference sequence). CDR3 length: 14 amino acids. The V gene end was trimmed by 4 bases and the J gene end by 8 bases; junction bases not matched to a gene: 10. In DNA form, the CDR3 reads TGTGCCAGCAGCCCCACCCTCAGGGGGATGGAAGCTTTCTTT. It encodes CASSPTLRGMEAFF.